These 18 T cell receptor beta chains share one sample of origin, sequenced in a study of T cell responses to AZD1222 COVID-19 vaccine. Clones were read by immunoSEQ multiplex PCR, and TCRdb kept only the in-frame ones, dropping some. The sample shows roughly 150,000 clones, approximately 90% of them seen only once. The sample was peripheral blood, taken on day 0 of AZD1222 vaccination. These receptors were taken from an adult in good health.

This chain uses TRBV27 with TRBJ2-3; unclear D gene. V lost 0 bases and J lost 3, with 13 bases in between. This CDR3 contains 16 residues. Germline V gene data show CDR1 as MNHEY and CDR2 as SMNVEV (reference sequence). In DNA form, the CDR3 reads TGTGCCAGCAGTTTATCGTTGAATGGCAGGACAGATACGCAGTATTTT. It is translated as CASSLSLNGRTDTQYF.

V and J are TRBV28 and TRBJ2-1; 9 bases are shared with TRBD2. The CDR3 spans 21 residues. Germline V CDR1 and CDR2: MDHEN, SYDVKM. The ends lost 4 bases at V and 3 bases at J; junction bases unmatched: 22. The CDR3 coding sequence is TGTGCCAGCAGTTCGACCCTGAGTCTAGCGGGACAACAACCCTACTACAATGAGCAGTTCTTC. Its translation: CASSSTLSLAGQQPYYNEQFF.

This clone was seen more than once but under ten times. CDR3 nucleotides: TGCAGTGCTAGTGGTCTAGCGGGAGGTTCTGCTAACCAAGAGACCCAGTACTTC. It specifies CSASGLAGGSANQETQYF. The rearrangement uses TRBV20-1 and TRBJ2-5, with 11 nucleotides matching TRBD2. V trimming: 3 bases; J trimming: 0 bases; junction bases outside the gene matches: 12. The CDR3 length is 18 residues. The V gene's germline CDR1 is DFQATT and CDR2 SNEGSKA (reference sequence).

The rearrangement joins TRBV27 to TRBJ2-1, with D tentatively TRBD2 (5 bases). This CDR3 region has 19 residues. V lost 2 bases and J lost 5, with 25 bases in between. The germline CDR1 and CDR2 sequences are MNHEY and SMNVEV (reference sequence). The CDR3 spells CASSLKFWGSSGPDNEQFF. The CDR3 DNA sequence: TGTGCCAGCAGTTTAAAGTTTTGGGGTAGCAGCGGTCCTGACAATGAGCAGTTCTTC.

This rearrangement joins TRBV2 to TRBJ1-2, with 8 bases fitting TRBD1. The length of the CDR3 is 14 residues. In germline, CDR1 is SNHLY, CDR2 FYNNEI. V gave up 4 bases and J gave up 2 bases; unmatched junction bases: 3. CDR3 loop: CASSARQGNYGYTF. CDR3 DNA: TGTGCCAGCAGTGCTCGACAGGGGAACTATGGCTACACCTTC. The full variable domain, with the rest looked up from reference TRBV2 and TRBJ1-2, is EPEVTQTPSHQVTQMGQEVILRCVPISNHLYFYWYRQILGQKVEFLVSFYNNEISEKSEIFDDQFSVERPDGSNFTLKIRSTKLEDSAMYFCASSARQGNYGYTFGSGTRLTVV.

V gene TRBV14 combines with J gene TRBJ1-5; unclear D gene. This CDR3 is built from 13 residues. Germline values: CDR1 SGHDN, CDR2 FVKESK. V was shortened by 0 bases and J by 10 bases, with 10 bases between the two germline ends. CDR3: CASSQDLRSPQHF. CDR3 in DNA: TGTGCCAGCAGCCAAGACCTCAGAAGTCCCCAGCATTTT.

The chain couples TRBV9 to TRBJ2-1, with TRBD2 matching 8 bases. J was trimmed by 8 bases and V by 0 bases; bases with no gene match: 13. CDR1 is SGDLS and CDR2 is YYNGEE in the germline V gene. The CDR3 spans 17 residues. CDR3 residues: CASSVAFGTRGDDEQFF. The CDR3 bases are TGTGCCAGCAGCGTAGCCTTCGGGACTAGAGGGGACGATGAGCAGTTCTTC.

V gene TRBV5-1 combines with J gene TRBJ1-3, with D perhaps TRBD1 (5 bases). The length of the CDR3 is 14 residues. V was clipped by 3 bases and J by 0 bases, with 7 bases between them. Germline V lookup: CDR1 SGHRS, CDR2 YFSETQ. The CDR3 nucleotides read TGCGCCAGCAGCTCCCAGGGCTCTGGAAACACCATATATTTT. Protein: CASSSQGSGNTIYF. Full variable domain (missing parts from reference TRBV5-1 and TRBJ1-3): KAGVTQTPRYLIKTRGQQVTLSCSPISGHRSVSWYQQTPGQGLQFLFEYFSETQRNKGNFPGRFSGRQFSNSRSEMNVSTLELGDSALYLCASSSQGSGNTIYFGEGSWLTVV.

The genes are TRBV2 and TRBJ2-5; 9 bases map to TRBD2. CDR3 length equals 13 residues. The germline gives CDR1 SNHLY, CDR2 FYNNEI. Germline trimming cut 5 bases from V and 9 bases from J; bases unmatched to any gene: 7. The CDR3: CASSQSGGRAQYF. The CDR3, as DNA: TGTGCCAGCAGTCAAAGCGGGGGGCGGGCCCAGTACTTC. The full variable domain, in which reference TRBV2 and TRBJ2-5 provide the parts outside the CDR3, is EPEVTQTPSHQVTQMGQEVILRCVPISNHLYFYWYRQILGQKVEFLVSFYNNEISEKSEIFDDQFSVERPDGSNFTLKIRSTKLEDSAMYFCASSQSGGRAQYFGPGTRLLVL.

This clone is a singleton in its sample. V gene TRBV28 combines with J gene TRBJ2-7, with TRBD1 matching over 7 bases. Trimming at V came to 3 bases and at J to 2 bases, leaving 10 bases not matched to a gene. From germline, CDR1 is MDHEN and CDR2 SYDVKM. This CDR3 contains 16 residues. The CDR3 bases are TGTGCCAGCAGTTTCCCGATTCCGACAGGGACCTACGAGCAGTACTTC. This encodes CASSFPIPTGTYEQYF.

This chain uses TRBV27 with TRBJ2-1; TRBD2 aligns across 7 bases. The CDR3 extends over 16 amino acids. Germline assignment: CDR1 MNHEY and CDR2 SMNVEV (reference sequence). V shed 3 bases and J 8 bases; nucleotides not matched to a gene: 13. This CDR3 reads CASSFSLAASVDEQFF. CDR3 DNA sequence: TGTGCCAGCAGTTTCTCCCTAGCGGCAAGTGTGGATGAGCAGTTCTTC.

The chain combines TRBV5-4 with TRBJ1-1; possible D gene TRBD1, 5 bases. The CDR3 covers 17 residues. Per the germline V gene, CDR1 is SGHNT and CDR2 is YYREEE (reference sequence). Trimming stripped 0 bases from V and 0 bases from J, with 15 bases between. The CDR3 sequence is CASSLGGYRIMNTEAFF. The CDR3 DNA reads as TGTGCCAGCAGCTTGGGGGGGTACAGGATCATGAACACTGAAGCTTTCTTT. Full variable domain (missing parts from reference TRBV5-4 and TRBJ1-1): ETGVTQSPTHLIKTRGQQVTLRCSSQSGHNTVSWYQQALGQGPQFIFQYYREEENGRGNFPPRFSGLQFPNYSSELNVNALELDDSALYLCASSLGGYRIMNTEAFFGQGTRLTVV.

The chain links TRBV4-1 to TRBJ2-7; D is possibly TRBD2 (6 bases). Trimming stripped 2 bases from V and 1 base from J, with 12 bases between. The germline CDR1 and CDR2 sequences are MGHRA and YSYEKL. The CDR3 is made up of 15 amino acids. The CDR3 coding sequence is TGCGCCAGCAGCCAAAGGGGACTGCCTTCCTACGAGCAGTACTTC. Translated, it gives CASSQRGLPSYEQYF.

The J gene is TRBJ1-1, the V gene TRBV2; TRBD1 aligns across 7 bases. The CDR3 runs 12 residues. CDR1 and CDR2 (germline): SNHLY, FYNNEI. V lost 8 bases to trimming and J lost 8 bases; unmatched junction nucleotides: 8. The CDR3 DNA reads TGTGCCAGCTCGACAGGGAGCAAAGAAGCTTTCTTT. It specifies CASSTGSKEAFF. The full variable domain, completed using reference TRBV2 and TRBJ1-1, is EPEVTQTPSHQVTQMGQEVILRCVPISNHLYFYWYRQILGQKVEFLVSFYNNEISEKSEIFDDQFSVERPDGSNFTLKIRSTKLEDSAMYFCASSTGSKEAFFGQGTRLTVV.

The chain couples TRBV7-9 to TRBJ2-3; TRBD2 aligns across 9 bases. Germline V CDR1 and CDR2: SEHNR, FQNEAQ (reference sequence). The CDR3 loop spans 17 amino acids. J gave up 4 bases and V 5 bases, and 13 bases lay outside the gene matches. This chain's CDR3 is CASSKRGTREGADTQYF. The CDR3 DNA reads as TGTGCCAGCAGCAAACGGGGGACGCGGGAGGGCGCAGATACGCAGTATTTT.

V usage is TRBV20-1 and J usage is TRBJ1-1, with a tentative D call TRBD1 (6 bases). Trimming removed 5 bases from V and 4 bases from J, with 8 bases in between. CDR1 and CDR2 from the germline V gene are DFQATT and SNEGSKA (reference sequence). The CDR3 runs 11 residues. This CDR3 reads CSAWTVTEAFF. Here the CDR3 DNA reads TGCAGTGCTTGGACAGTCACTGAAGCTTTCTTT.

This clone appeared a single time. The rearrangement uses TRBV2 and TRBJ1-1; TRBD1 matches at 10 bases. The CDR3 has 13 residues. V shed 9 bases, J shed 5 bases, and the junction held 6 bases outside the gene matches. Germline V gene data show CDR1 as SNHLY and CDR2 as FYNNEI. CDR3 region: CASQTGGRTEAFF. The CDR3 DNA reads as TGTGCCAGTCAGACAGGGGGCAGAACTGAAGCTTTCTTT.

The V and J genes are TRBV19 and TRBJ2-7, with 8 bases identical to TRBD1. With 3 bases clipped from V and 3 bases from J, the junction kept 4 bases outside the gene matches. The CDR3 length is 14 residues. CDR1 is LNHDA, CDR2 SQIVND, per germline (reference sequence). For the CDR3, the DNA is TGTGCCAGTAGTATCCCAGGACAGGGCTACGAGCAGTACTTC. It translates to CASSIPGQGYEQYF.